This is a list of T cell receptor beta chains from one sample in a study of neurological immune-mediated disorders. TCRdb used MiXCR to reprocess the 5' RACE reads, holding one entry per CDR3 protein. Here the sample spans 80,000 or so distinct CDR3 sequences, 9.4% being singletons. The sample consisted of PBMCs. The receptors here all came from a man in his fifties or sixties in good health. CDR3s include the opening cysteine and the closing phenylalanine or tryptophan. A D gene is named only where the DNA matches it firmly. Not every row has a clone size; where given, it reads once, few, many or a size class.

size: many
V: TRBV5-1
D: TRBD1
J: TRBJ2-5
CDR3: CASRRDRAQETQYF
DNA: TGCGCCAGCAGAAGGGACAGGGCGCAAGAGACCCAGTACTTC

size: many
V: TRBV6-2/TRBV6-3
D: TRBD2
J: TRBJ2-1
CDR3: CASSYSTSGSFDEQFF
DNA: TGTGCCAGCAGTTACTCGACTAGCGGGAGTTTCGATGAGCAGTTCTTC

size: many
V: TRBV18
D: .
J: TRBJ2-1
CDR3: CASSPPGALYNEQFF
DNA: TGTGCCAGCTCACCACCGGGGGCCCTCTACAATGAGCAGTTCTTC

size: many
V: TRBV5-1
D: .
J: TRBJ2-7
CDR3: CASRGSRVAHEQYF
DNA: TGCGCCAGCAGGGGAAGCAGGGTGGCCCACGAGCAGTACTTC

size: many
V: TRBV27
D: .
J: TRBJ2-7
CDR3: CASSNGQGHYEQYF
DNA: TGTGCCAGCAGTAATGGGCAGGGGCACTACGAGCAGTACTTC

size: many
V: TRBV12-3/TRBV12-4
D: TRBD1
J: TRBJ1-1
CDR3: CASSADRATEAFF
DNA: TGTGCCAGCAGTGCGGACAGGGCCACTGAAGCTTTCTTT

size: many
V: TRBV3-1
D: .
J: TRBJ2-3
CDR3: CASKPTTSTDTQYF
DNA: TGTGCCAGCAAGCCAACCACTAGCACAGATACGCAGTATTTT

size: many
V: TRBV20-1
D: .
J: TRBJ1-5
CDR3: CSARDRGNSNQPQHF
DNA: TGCAGTGCTAGAGACAGGGGAAATAGCAATCAGCCCCAGCATTTT

size: many
V: TRBV5-1
D: .
J: TRBJ2-7
CDR3: CASSSTGRRNEQYF
DNA: TGCGCCAGCAGCAGTACAGGGAGGAGAAACGAGCAGTACTTC

size: many
V: TRBV5-1
D: TRBD2
J: TRBJ2-7
CDR3: CASSIETSGNYEQYF
DNA: TGCGCCAGCAGCATCGAGACTAGCGGAAACTACGAGCAGTACTTC

size: many
V: TRBV12-3/TRBV12-4
D: TRBD2
J: TRBJ2-7
CDR3: CASSPLAGEQYF
DNA: TGTGCCAGCAGTCCTCTAGCGGGCGAGCAGTACTTC

size: many
V: TRBV5-6
D: TRBD2
J: TRBJ2-3
CDR3: CASSFGLAGELDTQYF
DNA: TGTGCCAGCAGCTTTGGACTAGCGGGAGAATTAGATACGCAGTATTTT

size: many
V: TRBV4-1
D: .
J: TRBJ1-4
CDR3: CASSQDEKLFF
DNA: TGCGCCAGCAGCCAAGATGAAAAACTGTTTTTT

size: many
V: TRBV5-1
D: TRBD2
J: TRBJ2-1
CDR3: CASSLSGGVSSYNEQFF
DNA: TGCGCCAGCAGCCTTAGCGGGGGGGTTAGCTCCTACAATGAGCAGTTCTTC

size: many
V: TRBV7-2
D: .
J: TRBJ2-7
CDR3: CASSFLITYEQYF
DNA: TGTGCCAGCAGCTTTTTAATAACCTACGAGCAGTACTTC

size: many
V: TRBV7-2
D: .
J: TRBJ2-7
CDR3: CASSLALGPYEQYF
DNA: TGTGCCAGCAGCTTAGCGCTCGGTCCCTACGAGCAGTACTTC

size: .
V: TRBV6-1
D: TRBD1
J: TRBJ2-7
CDR3: CASSVLPGQEVYEQYF
DNA: TGTGCCAGCAGTGTACTTCCGGGACAGGAGGTATACGAGCAGTACTTC

size: many
V: TRBV20-1
D: .
J: TRBJ1-5
CDR3: CSASHSNQPQHF
DNA: TGCAGTGCTAGTCATAGCAATCAGCCCCAGCATTTT

size: .
V: TRBV10-3
D: .
J: TRBJ1-2
CDR3: CAIKMTDNYGYTF
DNA: TGTGCCATCAAAATGACAGATAACTATGGCTACACCTTC

size: many
V: TRBV11-2
D: TRBD1
J: TRBJ2-7
CDR3: CASSRSGTGAYEQYF
DNA: TGTGCCAGCAGCCGTTCCGGGACAGGAGCCTACGAGCAGTACTTC

size: many
V: TRBV7-9
D: TRBD2
J: TRBJ2-7
CDR3: CASSYSSGTSGRKGYEQYF
DNA: TGTGCCAGCAGCTATTCCTCCGGGACTAGCGGGAGGAAGGGCTACGAGCAGTACTTC

size: many
V: TRBV24-1
D: .
J: TRBJ2-7
CDR3: CATSDTGKSDEQYF
DNA: TGTGCCACCAGTGATACAGGGAAGAGCGACGAGCAGTACTTC

size: many
V: TRBV9
D: .
J: TRBJ2-7
CDR3: CASSVAHGGEQYF
DNA: TGTGCCAGCAGCGTAGCTCACGGGGGCGAGCAGTACTTC

size: many
V: TRBV7-2
D: TRBD1
J: TRBJ2-1
CDR3: CASSLGRGSYNEQFF
DNA: TGTGCCAGCAGCTTAGGCAGGGGGTCCTACAATGAGCAGTTCTTC

size: many
V: TRBV5-1
D: .
J: TRBJ1-1
CDR3: CASSPYVGNTEAFF
DNA: TGCGCCAGCAGCCCCTACGTGGGGAACACTGAAGCTTTCTTT

size: many
V: TRBV20-1
D: TRBD1
J: TRBJ2-7
CDR3: CSARSTGAAYEQYF
DNA: TGCAGTGCTAGATCGACAGGGGCCGCCTACGAGCAGTACTTC

size: many
V: TRBV12-3/TRBV12-4
D: TRBD1
J: TRBJ1-6
CDR3: CASRGGQGSNSPLHF
DNA: TGTGCCAGCAGGGGGGGACAGGGGTCTAATTCACCCCTCCACTTT

size: many
V: TRBV18
D: TRBD1
J: TRBJ1-1
CDR3: CASSPTTGTGGYTEAFF
DNA: TGTGCCAGCTCACCTACTACCGGGACAGGGGGCTACACTGAAGCTTTCTTT

size: many
V: TRBV7-2
D: TRBD1
J: TRBJ1-1
CDR3: CASSTTGTENTEAFF
DNA: TGTGCCAGCAGCACAACCGGGACAGAGAACACTGAAGCTTTCTTT

size: many
V: TRBV29-1
D: .
J: TRBJ2-7
CDR3: CSVEITGEEQYF
DNA: TGCAGCGTTGAAATTACTGGGGAGGAGCAGTACTTC

size: many
V: TRBV7-2
D: .
J: TRBJ2-7
CDR3: CASSSGLTYEQYF
DNA: TGTGCCAGCAGCTCGGGACTTACCTACGAGCAGTACTTC

size: many
V: TRBV7-2
D: TRBD2
J: TRBJ2-5
CDR3: CASSKPGTSRETQYF
DNA: TGTGCCAGCAGCAAGCCCGGGACTAGCCGGGAGACCCAGTACTTC

size: many
V: TRBV28
D: .
J: TRBJ2-1
CDR3: CASSWHNEQFF
DNA: TGTGCCAGCAGTTGGCACAATGAGCAGTTCTTC

size: many
V: TRBV6-2/TRBV6-3
D: TRBD1
J: TRBJ1-1
CDR3: CASRDRVNTEAFF
DNA: TGTGCCAGCAGGGACAGGGTGAACACTGAAGCTTTCTTT

size: few
V: TRBV7-2
D: TRBD2
J: TRBJ2-1
CDR3: CASSLTSGDNNEQFF
DNA: TGTGCCAGCAGCTTAACTAGCGGGGATAACAATGAGCAGTTCTTC

size: many
V: TRBV5-1
D: .
J: TRBJ2-3
CDR3: CASTGVRVDTQYF
DNA: TGCGCCAGCACCGGGGTTCGGGTGGATACGCAGTATTTT

size: few
V: TRBV3-1
D: .
J: TRBJ2-1
CDR3: CASSYTLHEHNEQFF
DNA: TGTGCCAGCAGCTATACTTTACATGAGCATAATGAGCAGTTCTTC

size: many
V: TRBV20-1
D: TRBD2
J: TRBJ2-5
CDR3: CSATPASGVQETQYF
DNA: TGCAGTGCTACCCCGGCTAGCGGGGTGCAAGAGACCCAGTACTTC

size: many
V: TRBV3-1
D: .
J: TRBJ1-6
CDR3: CASSHRASSYNSPLHF
DNA: TGTGCCAGCAGCCACAGGGCTAGCTCCTATAATTCACCCCTCCACTTT

size: many
V: TRBV20-1
D: .
J: TRBJ2-5
CDR3: CSARAVETQYF
DNA: TGCAGTGCTAGAGCGGTCGAGACCCAGTACTTC

size: many
V: TRBV7-2
D: TRBD2
J: TRBJ2-1
CDR3: CASSRPGRLAGDNEQFF
DNA: TGTGCCAGCAGCCGCCCGGGCCGACTAGCGGGAGACAATGAGCAGTTCTTC

size: many
V: TRBV5-5
D: TRBD2
J: TRBJ2-2
CDR3: CASSSFYGRAGGGELFF
DNA: TGTGCCAGCAGCTCGTTTTATGGGAGGGCCGGTGGCGGGGAGCTGTTTTTT

size: many
V: TRBV5-1
D: .
J: TRBJ1-2
CDR3: CASRLESNYGYTF
DNA: TGCGCCAGCAGACTGGAGTCTAACTATGGCTACACCTTC

size: many
V: TRBV28
D: .
J: TRBJ2-7
CDR3: CASSSPGTYEQYF
DNA: TGTGCCAGCAGTTCTCCAGGTACCTACGAGCAGTACTTC

size: many
V: TRBV5-5
D: .
J: TRBJ1-4
CDR3: CASSPTTLGNTNEKLFF
DNA: TGTGCCAGCAGCCCCACAACCCTTGGAAATACTAATGAAAAACTGTTTTTT

size: many
V: TRBV4-2
D: TRBD1
J: TRBJ2-7
CDR3: CASSQEGTGVYEQYF
DNA: TGTGCCAGCAGCCAAGAGGGGACAGGGGTTTACGAGCAGTACTTC

size: many
V: TRBV7-3
D: TRBD1
J: TRBJ2-5
CDR3: CASSLRTGAQETQYF
DNA: TGTGCCAGCAGCCTCAGGACAGGGGCACAAGAGACCCAGTACTTC

size: many
V: TRBV20-1
D: TRBD2
J: TRBJ2-7
CDR3: CSASLGLAGAGGKNEQYF
DNA: TGCAGTGCTAGTTTGGGACTAGCGGGAGCGGGGGGGAAAAACGAGCAGTACTTC

size: many
V: TRBV19
D: TRBD2
J: TRBJ2-7
CDR3: CASMDGGANLVQYF
DNA: TGTGCCAGTATGGACGGGGGGGCAAATTTGGTGCAGTACTTC

size: few
V: TRBV5-1
D: TRBD2
J: TRBJ2-7
CDR3: CASNPTGGTNEQYF
DNA: TGCGCCAGTAACCCCACAGGAGGGACTAACGAGCAGTACTTC

size: many
V: TRBV6-6
D: .
J: TRBJ1-4
CDR3: CASSVRDGNEKLFF
DNA: TGTGCCAGCAGTGTCCGGGATGGTAATGAAAAACTGTTTTTT

size: many
V: TRBV5-1
D: TRBD2
J: TRBJ2-7
CDR3: CASSSSGTSGLEQYF
DNA: TGCGCCAGCAGCTCCTCCGGGACTAGCGGGCTTGAGCAGTACTTC

size: many
V: TRBV3-1
D: .
J: TRBJ2-1
CDR3: CASSQGQRDEQFF
DNA: TGTGCCAGCAGCCAGGGTCAGCGGGATGAGCAGTTCTTC

size: many
V: TRBV20-1
D: .
J: TRBJ2-1
CDR3: CSAARATASSYNEQFF
DNA: TGCAGTGCTGCGCGGGCGACAGCAAGCTCCTACAATGAGCAGTTCTTC

size: many
V: TRBV24-1
D: TRBD1
J: TRBJ1-1
CDR3: CATSDSGQVTHEAFF
DNA: TGTGCCACCAGTGATTCGGGACAGGTCACCCATGAAGCTTTCTTT

size: many
V: TRBV5-1
D: .
J: TRBJ1-4
CDR3: CASSLDEKLFF
DNA: TGCGCCAGCAGCCTGGATGAAAAACTGTTTTTT

size: many
V: TRBV20-1
D: .
J: TRBJ1-1
CDR3: CSARRDGMNTEAFF
DNA: TGCAGTGCTAGAAGGGACGGGATGAACACTGAAGCTTTCTTT

size: many
V: TRBV29-1
D: .
J: TRBJ2-2
CDR3: CSVEKGVYTGELFF
DNA: TGCAGCGTTGAGAAGGGGGTTTACACCGGGGAGCTGTTTTTT

size: many
V: TRBV28
D: .
J: TRBJ2-5
CDR3: CASSSGQGQETQYF
DNA: TGTGCCAGCAGCTCCGGCCAGGGCCAAGAGACCCAGTACTTC

size: many
V: TRBV5-1
D: .
J: TRBJ2-3
CDR3: CASSWESSGRQYF
DNA: TGCGCCAGCAGCTGGGAATCGTCGGGGAGGCAGTATTTT